Each of the 23 T cell receptor beta chains below was sequenced from the same sample in a study of regulatory T cells in long-lasting Graves disease. Sample time point: persistent/refractory GD, antithyroid drugs over 5 years with positive TRAb. PBMC RNA was the source of the TCR library. CDR3 regions were amplified by Arm-PCR using iRepertoire HTBI primers to build TCR beta libraries. TCRdb analysed the multiplex PCR reads with MiXCR anew, one entry per CDR3 protein. Counted here are roughly 700,000 distinct CDR3 sequences, 30% occurring once; the ten biggest clones make up under 55%. This specimen consisted of peripheral blood mononuclear cells (PBMCs), obtained when the disease was refractory, from a patient treated with antithyroid drugs. The receptors here all came from a female donor with Graves disease.

This clonotype was recorded a few times. V and J are TRBV13 and TRBJ2-5; either TRBD1 or TRBD2 may fit D (6 bases each). V lost 2 bases to trimming and J lost 3 bases, with 19 bases between them. The CDR3 is 17 amino acids. The germline gives CDR1 PRHDT, CDR2 FYEKMQ (reference sequence). The CDR3 spells CASSLRAGGGMKETQYF. The CDR3 DNA reads as TGTGCCAGCAGCTTACGGGCCGGGGGCGGAATGAAAGAGACCCAGTACTTC. The whole variable domain, remainder taken from reference TRBV13 and TRBJ2-5, is AAGVIQSPRHLIKEKRETATLKCYPIPRHDTVYWYQQGPGQDPQFLISFYEKMQSDKGSIPDRFSAQQFSDYHSELNMSSLELGDSALYFCASSLRAGGGMKETQYFGPGTRLLVL.

The V call is TRBV15, the J call TRBJ1-2; D gene uncertain. The CDR3 extends over 15 amino acids. Germline values: CDR1 LNHNV, CDR2 YYDKDF (reference sequence). V lost 0 bases to trimming and J lost 4 bases, with 12 bases between them. The CDR3 sequence is CATSRDRALSYGYTF. The CDR3, as DNA: TGTGCCACCAGCAGAGACCGGGCGCTTTCCTATGGCTACACCTTC.

The chain links TRBV19 to TRBJ2-2; D gene ambiguous. Between the trimmed V and J ends, which lost 5 bases and 4 bases, there was a span of 8 bases. Germline CDR1 is LNHDA and CDR2 is SQIVND (reference sequence). The CDR3 runs 13 residues. For the CDR3, the DNA is TGTGCCAGTAGTGCGCTAAGCACCGGGGAGCTGTTTTTT. Amino acid sequence: CASSALSTGELFF.

Of note for this clonotype: Without the conserved terminal phenylalanine or tryptophan, this CDR3 likely stems from a read error. The gene calls are TRBV13 and TRBJ2-5, with D possibly being TRBD2 (6 bases). The CDR3 is 16 amino acids. Germline V gene lookup returns CDR1 PRHDT and CDR2 FYEKMQ (reference sequence). The DNA for the CDR3 is TGTGCCAGCAGCCTAGGTACGGAGGAAGGGAGGGAGACCCAGTACCTC. Amino acids: CASSLGTEEGRETQYL.

V gene TRBV29-1 combines with J gene TRBJ1-2; tentative D call: TRBD1 (5 bases). Trimming removed 3 bases from V and 8 bases from J, with 10 bases in between. The V gene's germline CDR1 is SQVTM and CDR2 ANQGSEA. CDR3 length: 11 residues. The CDR3 coding sequence is TGCAGCGTTGAGCAAGGGGACGGCTACACCTTC. Translating gives CSVEQGDGYTF.

The chain employs TRBV14 and TRBJ1-2, with a tentative D call TRBD1 (5 bases). Germline V gene sequence: CDR1 SGHDN, CDR2 FVKESK. V gave up 6 bases and J gave up 4 bases, with 21 bases separating them. This CDR3 is built from 16 residues. Here the CDR3 reads CASRPTKTGGLYGYTF. CDR3 DNA sequence: TGTGCCAGCAGGCCGACCAAAACGGGGGGACTCTATGGCTACACCTTC. Together with reference TRBV14 and TRBJ1-2, the CDR3 gives the full variable domain: EAGVTQFPSHSVIEKGQTVTLRCDPISGHDNLYWYRRVMGKEIKFLLHFVKESKQDESGMPNNRFLAERTGGTYSTLKVQPAELEDSGVYFCASRPTKTGGLYGYTFGSGTRLTVV.

The chain employs TRBV30 and TRBJ1-2; TRBD1 aligns across 9 bases. The junction had 9 bases not matched to a gene; V was cut back by 7 bases and J by 3 bases. The CDR3 sequence is 14 residues long. CDR1 is GTSNPN, CDR2 SVGIG, per germline (reference sequence). The chain's CDR3 is CASWGQGMHYGYTF. The CDR3 DNA is TGTGCCTCCTGGGGACAGGGAATGCACTATGGCTACACCTTC. Full variable domain (rest looked up from reference TRBV30 and TRBJ1-2): SQTIHQWPATLVQPVGSPLSLECTVEGTSNPNLYWYRQAAGRGLQLLFYSVGIGQISSEVPQNLSASRPQDRQFILSSKKLLLSDSGFYLCASWGQGMHYGYTFGSGTRLTVV.

The table lists this clonotype with a few counts. This chain uses TRBV20-1 with TRBJ1-2; 8 nucleotides line up with TRBD1. J gave up 3 bases and V 6 bases, and 6 bases lay outside the gene matches. The CDR3 sequence is 13 residues long. CDR1 is DFQATT, CDR2 SNEGSKA, per germline (reference sequence). CDR3: CSAWTGNDYGYTF. The CDR3 DNA follows: TGCAGTGCGTGGACAGGGAACGACTATGGCTACACCTTC.

This clonotype occurred a few times. The DNA for the CDR3 is TGTGCCAGCAGTTCCGAGGACGAACGTAGCTACGAGCAGTACTTC. It codes for CASSSEDERSYEQYF. V gene TRBV12-3 or TRBV12-4 combines with J gene TRBJ2-7; no firm D call. V was trimmed by 4 bases and J by 3 bases, leaving 16 bases between them. The CDR3 contains 15 residues.

This clonotype was detected only a few times. The chain combines TRBV5-1 with TRBJ2-7, with D unclear. V was trimmed by 0 bases and J by 5 bases, leaving 12 bases between them. CDR1 and CDR2 (germline): SGHRS, YFSETQ. The CDR3 extends over 14 amino acids. For the CDR3, the DNA is TGCGCCAGCAGCTTGGGCCAGGCGGTCGACGAGCAGTACTTC. Its translation: CASSLGQAVDEQYF.

The rearrangement uses TRBV2 and TRBJ2-2, with 7 bases that match TRBD2. CDR1 is SNHLY and CDR2 is FYNNEI in the germline V gene. V shed 2 bases, J shed 3 bases, and the junction held 3 bases outside the gene matches. This CDR3 is 15 amino acids long. The CDR3 here is CASSESGRHTGELFF. Here the CDR3 DNA reads TGTGCCAGCAGTGAATCCGGGAGGCACACCGGGGAGCTGTTTTTT.

This clonotype turned up a few times. V gene TRBV6-2 or TRBV6-3 combines with J gene TRBJ1-1; a possible D gene is TRBD1 (5 bases). Germline assignment: CDR1 MNHEY and CDR2 SVGEGT. This CDR3 has 14 amino acids. V lost 3 bases and J 2 bases, leaving 10 bases between the germline ends. The CDR3 coding sequence is TGTGCCAGCAGTTATCAGGGAAGTAACACTGAAGCTTTCTTT. Residues: CASSYQGSNTEAFF.

The chain recombines TRBV29-1 with TRBJ1-2, with TRBD1 as a possible D gene (5 bases). This CDR3 has 12 residues. Trimming shortened V by 1 base and J by 8 bases, and 11 bases separated the two germline ends. CDR1 and CDR2 (germline): SQVTM, ANQGSEA. CDR3 in DNA: TGCAGCGTTGAAGTCGGCCGGGGGGGCTACACCTTC. This translates into CSVEVGRGGYTF. Combining the CDR3 with reference TRBV29-1 and TRBJ1-2 gives the whole variable domain SAVISQKPSRDICQRGTSLTIQCQVDSQVTMMFWYRQQPGQSLTLIATANQGSEATYESGFVIDKFPISRPNLTFSTLTVSNMSPEDSSIYLCSVEVGRGGYTFGSGTRLTVV.

V usage is TRBV12-3 or TRBV12-4 and J usage is TRBJ2-3; D not resolved. Trimming removed 6 bases at V and 5 bases at J, with 3 bases between. The CDR3 consists of 10 residues. Here the CDR3 DNA reads TGTGCCAGCAGGCAAGATACGCAGTATTTT. Its translation is CASRQDTQYF.

The chain uses TRBV12-3 or TRBV12-4 and TRBJ2-7, with TRBD2 matching 11 bases. The trim removed 5 bases at V and 5 bases at J, leaving 14 bases unmatched. This CDR3 is 17 amino acids long. The CDR3 bases are TGTGCCAGCAGTGCGGACAGTGCGGGACTAGCGGTAGACGAGCAGTACTTC. Translated, it gives CASSADSAGLAVDEQYF.

The chain couples TRBV29-1 to TRBJ1-1; unclear D gene. The V gene's germline CDR1 is SQVTM and CDR2 ANQGSEA. This CDR3 region has 11 residues. The V end lost 3 bases, the J end lost 1 base, and 3 bases lay between the germline ends. DNA of the CDR3: TGCAGCGTTGACAAGAACACTGAAGCTTTCTTT. This codes for CSVDKNTEAFF. Filled out from reference TRBV29-1 and TRBJ1-1, the complete variable domain reads SAVISQKPSRDICQRGTSLTIQCQVDSQVTMMFWYRQQPGQSLTLIATANQGSEATYESGFVIDKFPISRPNLTFSTLTVSNMSPEDSSIYLCSVDKNTEAFFGQGTRLTVV.

The chain joins TRBV6-2 or TRBV6-3 to TRBJ2-7; 10 bases map to TRBD2. The CDR3 spans 16 residues. Germline values: CDR1 MNHEY, CDR2 SVGEGT. V lost 6 bases and J lost 4; bases outside the gene matches: 12. The CDR3 sequence is CASRSAASGSNYEQYF. The CDR3 bases are TGTGCCAGCAGAAGTGCGGCTAGCGGGAGTAATTACGAGCAGTACTTC.

This clonotype was counted many times. This chain links TRBV28 with TRBJ1-2, with TRBD1 matching 8 bases. V lost 5 bases and J lost 5; bases outside the gene matches: 4. This CDR3 comprises 13 residues. The germline V gene encodes CDR1 MDHEN and CDR2 SYDVKM. Here the CDR3 DNA reads TGTGCCAGCAGTGTGACAGGGGTGTATGGCTACACCTTC. This sequence encodes CASSVTGVYGYTF.

This chain links TRBV5-1 with TRBJ1-2, with 10 nucleotides matching TRBD1. CDR1 is SGHRS and CDR2 is YFSETQ in the germline V gene. This CDR3 spans 14 amino acids. With 6 bases clipped from V and 2 bases from J, the junction kept 4 bases outside the gene matches. The CDR3 sequence is CASTVTGGNYGYTF. The DNA for the CDR3 is TGCGCCAGCACTGTGACAGGGGGCAACTATGGCTACACCTTC.

The genes are TRBV2 and TRBJ2-2; perhaps TRBD1 as D (6 bases). The CDR3 consists of 12 residues. CDR1 and CDR2 from the germline V gene are SNHLY and FYNNEI. Deletions cut 8 bases from V and 6 bases from J, with 10 bases between. The CDR3 reads CASPGAAGELFF. CDR3 nucleotide sequence: TGTGCCAGCCCAGGGGCGGCCGGGGAGCTGTTTTTT.

This clonotype was detected many times. The genes are TRBV12-3 or TRBV12-4 and TRBJ2-7; D is undetermined. The CDR3 spans 11 residues. V gave up 6 bases and J gave up 7 bases, with 10 bases separating them. The CDR3 loop reads CASSLTWEQYF. CDR3 bases: TGTGCCAGCAGCCTCACATGGGAGCAGTACTTC.

The chain links TRBV19 to TRBJ1-1; 8 positions agree with TRBD1. The germline gives CDR1 LNHDA, CDR2 SQIVND (reference sequence). Germline trimming cut 11 bases from V and 1 base from J; bases unmatched to any gene: 6. This CDR3 has 13 amino acids. The CDR3 sequence: CAVRTGTNTEAFF. In nucleotides, the CDR3 is TGTGCCGTTCGGACAGGGACGAACACTGAAGCTTTCTTT.

This clonotype was seen more than once but under ten times. The rearrangement joins TRBV29-1 to TRBJ2-7; D is ambiguous. Trimming took off 4 bases at V and 0 bases at J, with 10 bases between the two ends. CDR1 and CDR2 (germline): SQVTM, ANQGSEA. CDR3 length: 13 residues. This chain's CDR3 is CSVVYGSSYEQYF. Here the CDR3 DNA reads TGCAGCGTTGTGTACGGAAGCTCCTACGAGCAGTACTTC.